This T cell receptor beta chain was sequenced during a study of blood T cells in healthy people across ages. Study-wide points: Across the age range, TCR beta diversity per million T cells fell in a roughly linear way.

At least 5.5 micrograms of total RNA were extracted per sample. A second PCR, run for roughly 7 to 12 cycles, used a sample-barcoded 5' primer plus a J-beta primer mix. TCRdb re-analysed the 5' RACE reads in MiXCR, keeping a single row per CDR3 protein. The sample contains approximately 580,000 distinct CDR3 sequences, about 25% of which appear only once. With regard to this clonotype: Its antigen is as yet unknown.

The germline CDR1 and CDR2 sequences are DFQATT and SNEGSKA (reference sequence). The CDR3 runs to 16 residues. These same data were also listed under a study on T cells of mothers and their children. From that report: Among related mother-child pairs, overlap was slightly higher than in unrelated pairs, though not significantly.

This clonotype originated in a boy between 5 and 17 years old in good health. Source material: blood. V and J are TRBV20-1 and TRBJ2-5; the match to TRBD2 covers 13 bases. The J call may be in error: the DNA end matches TRBJ2-7 better. CDR3 nucleotide sequence: TGCAGTGCTAGCGAGACTAGCGGGAGGCTCCCTCACGAGCAGTACTTC. It is translated as CSASETSGRLPHEQYF.